This is a list of T cell receptor beta chains from one sample in a study of T-cell memory formation after mild COVID-19. MiXCR, run by TCRdb on the 5' RACE reads, gives a single entry per CDR3 protein. The sample holds about 610,000 distinct CDR3 sequences; around a sixth are singletons and the top ten take around 7.8%. Sequencing was carried out using PBMCs or a T cell subset sorted from them (not recorded which). The receptors derive from an adult woman who had mild COVID-19 (a few samples of this study predate the infection). Cell type and time point are not known. Both conserved end residues are part of each CDR3. D genes are given only for firm matches. Expanded clones are given a class, and other clones once, few, many or no size at all.

CDR3 length: 14; clone size: .; V gene: TRBV5-1; D gene: .; J gene: TRBJ1-2; CDR3 protein: CASSLAGAEYGYTF; CDR3 DNA: TGCGCCAGCAGCTTGGCCGGAGCCGAATATGGCTACACCTTC
CDR3 length: 16; clone size: .; V gene: TRBV18; D gene: .; J gene: TRBJ1-5; CDR3 protein: CASSPVIGDSNQPQHF; CDR3 DNA: TGTGCCAGCTCACCGGTCATCGGAGATAGCAATCAGCCCCAGCATTTT
CDR3 length: 15; clone size: few; V gene: TRBV20-1; D gene: TRBD2; J gene: TRBJ2-1; CDR3 protein: CSAAPGTRSYNEQFF; CDR3 DNA: TGCAGTGCAGCCCCCGGGACTAGGAGTTACAATGAGCAGTTCTTC
CDR3 length: 14; clone size: .; V gene: TRBV18; D gene: .; J gene: TRBJ2-5; CDR3 protein: CASSPPSPGETQYF; CDR3 DNA: TGTGCCAGCTCACCACCTAGTCCGGGGGAGACCCAGTACTTC
CDR3 length: 16; clone size: .; V gene: TRBV12-3/TRBV12-4; D gene: TRBD2; J gene: TRBJ2-4; CDR3 protein: CASSLALGGGANIQYF; CDR3 DNA: TGTGCCAGCAGTTTAGCGCTGGGCGGGGGGGCTAACATTCAGTACTTC
CDR3 length: 16; clone size: many; V gene: TRBV15; D gene: .; J gene: TRBJ1-1; CDR3 protein: CATSSPSGALETEAFF; CDR3 DNA: TGTGCCACCAGCTCACCTAGCGGGGCTTTGGAGACTGAAGCTTTCTTT
CDR3 length: 12; clone size: .; V gene: TRBV5-1; D gene: .; J gene: TRBJ2-7; CDR3 protein: CASSFNQYEQYF; CDR3 DNA: TGCGCCAGCAGCTTTAATCAGTACGAGCAGTACTTC
CDR3 length: 11; clone size: few; V gene: TRBV29-1; D gene: .; J gene: TRBJ2-3; CDR3 protein: CSAYTGDTQYF; CDR3 DNA: TGCAGCGCGTACACGGGAGATACGCAGTATTTT
CDR3 length: 13; clone size: few; V gene: TRBV12-3/TRBV12-4; D gene: .; J gene: TRBJ2-3; CDR3 protein: CASNAGRSSTQYF; CDR3 DNA: TGTGCCAGCAATGCGGGACGGTCCTCCACGCAGTATTTT
CDR3 length: 15; clone size: .; V gene: TRBV5-1; D gene: .; J gene: TRBJ2-5; CDR3 protein: CASSLTPPAEETQYF; CDR3 DNA: TGCGCCAGCAGCTTGACTCCCCCGGCGGAAGAGACCCAGTACTTC
CDR3 length: 12; clone size: few; V gene: TRBV12-3/TRBV12-4; D gene: .; J gene: TRBJ1-6; CDR3 protein: CASSPPALPLHF; CDR3 DNA: TGTGCCAGCAGTCCCCCGGCGCTACCCCTCCACTTT
CDR3 length: 16; clone size: few; V gene: TRBV3-1; D gene: .; J gene: TRBJ2-2; CDR3 protein: CASSRTQGVAGGELFF; CDR3 DNA: TGTGCCAGCAGCCGGACACAGGGAGTTGCGGGAGGGGAGCTGTTTTTT
CDR3 length: 13; clone size: .; V gene: TRBV19; D gene: .; J gene: TRBJ1-5; CDR3 protein: CASSIQDNQPQHF; CDR3 DNA: TGTGCCAGTAGTATTCAGGACAATCAGCCCCAGCATTTT
CDR3 length: 13; clone size: many; V gene: TRBV6-2/TRBV6-3; D gene: TRBD1; J gene: TRBJ2-7; CDR3 protein: CASSNRQGGEQYF; CDR3 DNA: TGTGCCAGCAGTAACCGACAGGGTGGCGAGCAGTACTTC
CDR3 length: 15; clone size: .; V gene: TRBV30; D gene: .; J gene: TRBJ2-1; CDR3 protein: CAWSRGTATYNEQFF; CDR3 DNA: TGTGCCTGGAGTCGCGGGACAGCCACCTACAATGAGCAGTTCTTC
CDR3 length: 15; clone size: .; V gene: TRBV6-6; D gene: .; J gene: TRBJ2-5; CDR3 protein: CASSPTPGVQETQYF; CDR3 DNA: TGTGCCAGCAGTCCCACCCCGGGGGTCCAAGAGACCCAGTACTTC
CDR3 length: 16; clone size: .; V gene: TRBV5-1; D gene: TRBD1; J gene: TRBJ2-2; CDR3 protein: CASSSITGGTTGELFF; CDR3 DNA: TGCGCCAGCAGCAGCATCACAGGGGGGACAACCGGGGAGCTGTTTTTT
CDR3 length: 18; clone size: few; V gene: TRBV7-2; D gene: .; J gene: TRBJ1-5; CDR3 protein: CASSLVAKGLAGNQPQHF; CDR3 DNA: TGTGCCAGCAGCTTAGTCGCAAAAGGGCTAGCGGGCAATCAGCCCCAGCATTTT
CDR3 length: 13; clone size: few; V gene: TRBV27; D gene: .; J gene: TRBJ1-6; CDR3 protein: CASSSGYNSPLHF; CDR3 DNA: TGTGCCAGCAGTTCGGGATATAATTCACCCCTCCACTTT
CDR3 length: 14; clone size: few; V gene: TRBV19; D gene: .; J gene: TRBJ1-1; CDR3 protein: CASTPGGLNTEAFF; CDR3 DNA: TGTGCCAGTACCCCCGGAGGGCTGAACACTGAAGCTTTCTTT
CDR3 length: 13; clone size: .; V gene: TRBV7-6; D gene: .; J gene: TRBJ2-7; CDR3 protein: CASSQTSFYEQYF; CDR3 DNA: TGTGCCAGCAGCCAAACTAGCTTCTACGAGCAGTACTTC
CDR3 length: 15; clone size: few; V gene: TRBV7-3; D gene: TRBD2; J gene: TRBJ2-1; CDR3 protein: CASSSQRGGYNEQFF; CDR3 DNA: TGTGCCAGCAGCTCGCAGCGGGGGGGCTATAATGAGCAGTTCTTC
CDR3 length: 14; clone size: .; V gene: TRBV3-1; D gene: .; J gene: TRBJ1-1; CDR3 protein: CASSPQTVGTEAFF; CDR3 DNA: TGTGCCAGCAGCCCACAGACGGTAGGCACTGAAGCTTTCTTT
CDR3 length: 13; clone size: few; V gene: TRBV24-1; D gene: .; J gene: TRBJ2-3; CDR3 protein: CATSGDSTDTQYF; CDR3 DNA: TGTGCCACCAGTGGGGATAGCACAGATACGCAGTATTTT
CDR3 length: 17; clone size: few; V gene: TRBV2; D gene: TRBD2; J gene: TRBJ2-3; CDR3 protein: CASSEVGGGTSTDTQYF; CDR3 DNA: TGTGCCAGCAGTGAAGTTGGCGGGGGAACGAGCACAGATACGCAGTATTTT
CDR3 length: 17; clone size: .; V gene: TRBV7-2; D gene: TRBD2; J gene: TRBJ2-5; CDR3 protein: CASSLGGLAGGGETQYF; CDR3 DNA: TGTGCCAGCAGCTTAGGCGGACTAGCGGGAGGGGGAGAGACCCAGTACTTC
CDR3 length: 15; clone size: .; V gene: TRBV6-6; D gene: TRBD2; J gene: TRBJ2-7; CDR3 protein: CASSLTGLAGDEQYF; CDR3 DNA: TGTGCCAGCAGCCTAACCGGACTAGCGGGAGACGAGCAGTACTTC
CDR3 length: 13; clone size: many; V gene: TRBV5-1; D gene: TRBD1; J gene: TRBJ2-1; CDR3 protein: CASSATGYDEQFF; CDR3 DNA: TGCGCCAGCAGCGCGACAGGGTATGATGAGCAGTTCTTC
CDR3 length: 16; clone size: few; V gene: TRBV24-1; D gene: .; J gene: TRBJ1-5; CDR3 protein: CATSDSGTASGGAQHF; CDR3 DNA: TGTGCCACCAGTGACTCCGGGACGGCAAGTGGGGGGGCCCAGCATTTT
CDR3 length: 14; clone size: .; V gene: TRBV18; D gene: .; J gene: TRBJ2-5; CDR3 protein: CASSPWGSQETQYF; CDR3 DNA: TGTGCCAGCTCACCATGGGGATCCCAAGAGACCCAGTACTTC
CDR3 length: 15; clone size: few; V gene: TRBV7-3; D gene: .; J gene: TRBJ1-1; CDR3 protein: CASSSGPLRNTEAFF; CDR3 DNA: TGTGCCAGCAGCTCGGGCCCGCTAAGGAACACTGAAGCTTTCTTT
CDR3 length: 15; clone size: few; V gene: TRBV5-1; D gene: TRBD1; J gene: TRBJ2-2; CDR3 protein: CASSFTGGEAGELFF; CDR3 DNA: TGCGCCAGCAGCTTCACAGGGGGTGAGGCCGGGGAGCTGTTTTTT
CDR3 length: 12; clone size: .; V gene: TRBV12-3/TRBV12-4; D gene: .; J gene: TRBJ2-5; CDR3 protein: CASRGIRETQYF; CDR3 DNA: TGTGCCAGCAGGGGGATCCGGGAGACCCAGTACTTC
CDR3 length: 13; clone size: few; V gene: TRBV20-1; D gene: .; J gene: TRBJ1-2; CDR3 protein: CSARDWGIDGYTF; CDR3 DNA: TGCAGTGCTAGAGATTGGGGGATCGATGGCTACACCTTC
CDR3 length: 16; clone size: .; V gene: TRBV27; D gene: .; J gene: TRBJ1-1; CDR3 protein: CASSPTPGRGNTEAFF; CDR3 DNA: TGTGCCAGCAGTCCCACCCCCGGCAGGGGTAACACTGAAGCTTTCTTT
CDR3 length: 14; clone size: few; V gene: TRBV7-9; D gene: TRBD1; J gene: TRBJ2-2; CDR3 protein: CASSLRQGAVELFF; CDR3 DNA: TGTGCCAGCAGCTTACGACAGGGGGCTGTGGAGCTGTTTTTT
CDR3 length: 15; clone size: .; V gene: TRBV12-3/TRBV12-4; D gene: .; J gene: TRBJ2-4; CDR3 protein: CASSLEGGYRDIQYF; CDR3 DNA: TGTGCCAGCAGTTTAGAAGGGGGATATCGTGACATTCAGTACTTC